This T cell receptor beta chain was captured in a study of cytomegalovirus exposure and HLA in healthy donors. This clone showed up just a few times. The PCR employed 60 Vbeta primers together with 13 Jbeta primers. Method: immunoSEQ multiplex PCR; TCRdb's copy keeps in-frame clones and lacks some. The table has approximately 93,000 clones, over 60% seen once. This CDR3 has 13 amino acids. Trimming shortened V by 4 bases and J by 0 bases, and 6 bases separated the two germline ends. Germline V gene data show CDR1 as SEHNR and CDR2 as FQNEAQ (reference sequence). The source is a boy aged 5-17 years in good health and CMV-seropositive. V is TRBV7-9 and J is TRBJ1-1; no reliable D call. The sequencing sample was made of PBMCs. The CDR3 here is CASSYQVNTEAFF. CDR3 DNA sequence: TGTGCCAGCAGCTATCAGGTGAACACTGAAGCTTTCTTT.